This T cell receptor (beta chain) emerged from a study of response to subunit inactivated influenza vaccine. TCRdb processed the RT-PCR reads anew with MiXCR; each CDR3 protein has one entry. The table lists around 490,000 distinct CDR3 sequences, about 7.6% of them singletons. There are many counts of this clonotype. Its antigen remains unidentified. V was cut by 4 bases and J by 2 bases, with 15 bases left in between. Per germline, CDR1 SGHRS and CDR2 YFSETQ. This CDR3 has 15 amino acids. Regarding the study as a whole: There was a suggestion from the authors that each seasonal influenza vaccination recruits few new T cells.

The receptor comes from a man between 50 and 69 years old who received an inactivated influenza vaccine. The sample here was PBMCs from blood, taken less than 30 months after vaccination. The rearrangement uses TRBV5-1 and TRBJ2-5; D unresolved. This chain's CDR3 is CASSIGPSRQETQYF. The CDR3 region has the DNA TGCGCCAGCAGCATCGGACCAAGCCGACAAGAGACCCAGTACTTC.